The rows below give T cell receptor beta chains drawn from one sample of a study of radiotherapy plus CTLA-4 blockade in lung cancer. The repertoire was sequenced with immunoSEQ multiplex PCR; TCRdb's copy has only in-frame clones and lacks some. The profile shows roughly 90,000 clones, roughly four fifths of them singletons. Sequenced material: peripheral blood, taken from a patient treated with radiotherapy plus ipilimumab. These receptors were collected from a human donor with non-small cell lung cancer that progressed on radiotherapy plus ipilimumab. CDR3s include the opening cysteine and the closing phenylalanine or tryptophan. The D gene is left open where the match is weak. Clone size is given for some rows only: seen once, a few or many times, or a class if the clone is expanded.

d_gene: TRBD1; abundance: -; v_gene: TRBV6-6; j_gene: TRBJ1-5; CDR3nt: TGTGCCAGCAAAAGACAGGGGATTGGCAATCAGCCCCAGCATTTT; CDR3aa: CASKRQGIGNQPQHF
d_gene: -; abundance: -; v_gene: TRBV6-1; j_gene: TRBJ1-2; CDR3nt: TGTGCCAGCAGTGCAGGGTCCCGAAGTGGCTACACCTTC; CDR3aa: CASSAGSRSGYTF
d_gene: -; abundance: -; v_gene: TRBV15; j_gene: TRBJ1-3; CDR3nt: TGTGCCACCAGCAGAACACGGGGGTCTGGAAACACCATATATTTT; CDR3aa: CATSRTRGSGNTIYF
d_gene: TRBD2; abundance: once; v_gene: TRBV29-1; j_gene: TRBJ2-1; CDR3nt: TGCAGCGTTGAAGTCCACGCGGGAGGCGGCTACAATGAGCAGTTCTTC; CDR3aa: CSVEVHAGGGYNEQFF
d_gene: -; abundance: once; v_gene: TRBV5-4; j_gene: TRBJ2-1; CDR3nt: TGTGCCAGCAGCCCTCTTGGAAACAATGAGCAGTTCTTC; CDR3aa: CASSPLGNNEQFF
d_gene: -; abundance: -; v_gene: TRBV5-1; j_gene: TRBJ1-1; CDR3nt: TGCGCCAGCAGGGTCCCGGACAGCAAAATGAACACTGAAGCTTTCTTT; CDR3aa: CASRVPDSKMNTEAFF
d_gene: TRBD1; abundance: -; v_gene: TRBV19; j_gene: TRBJ1-5; CDR3nt: TGTGCCAGTACCCAGGACAGGGGGTATAGCAATCAGCCCCAGCATTTT; CDR3aa: CASTQDRGYSNQPQHF
d_gene: TRBD2; abundance: -; v_gene: TRBV4-2; j_gene: TRBJ2-7; CDR3nt: TGTGCCAGCAGCCAAGGGTCGGGAGGGTTGTACGAGCAGTACTTC; CDR3aa: CASSQGSGGLYEQYF
d_gene: TRBD2; abundance: -; v_gene: TRBV6-1; j_gene: TRBJ2-1; CDR3nt: TGTGCCAGCAGTGAAAGCGGGAGTTACAATGAGCAGTTCTTC; CDR3aa: CASSESGSYNEQFF
d_gene: -; abundance: -; v_gene: TRBV6-1; j_gene: TRBJ1-1; CDR3nt: TGTGCCAGCAGACCCGGAGGGAGCTTGAACACTGAAGCTTTCTTT; CDR3aa: CASRPGGSLNTEAFF
d_gene: TRBD2; abundance: -; v_gene: TRBV28; j_gene: TRBJ2-2; CDR3nt: TGTGCCAGCAGTAAGAACACCGGACTAGCTCGAGGGGCCGGGGAGCTGTTTTTT; CDR3aa: CASSKNTGLARGAGELFF
d_gene: -; abundance: -; v_gene: TRBV30; j_gene: TRBJ2-7; CDR3nt: TGTGCCTGGAGTGTAGGTCCCTACGAGCAGTACTTC; CDR3aa: CAWSVGPYEQYF
d_gene: TRBD1; abundance: -; v_gene: TRBV27; j_gene: TRBJ1-3; CDR3nt: TGTGCCAGCAGCCTACAGGGGGCCTCTGGAAACACCATATATTTT; CDR3aa: CASSLQGASGNTIYF
d_gene: -; abundance: -; v_gene: TRBV28; j_gene: TRBJ2-3; CDR3nt: TGTGCCAGCAGCGCCCCGGGACGGAGCACAGATACGCAGTATTTT; CDR3aa: CASSAPGRSTDTQYF
d_gene: TRBD1; abundance: few; v_gene: TRBV5-6; j_gene: TRBJ2-2; CDR3nt: TGTGCCAGCAGCTGGGGGACAGGGGGAACCGGGGAGCTGTTTTTT; CDR3aa: CASSWGTGGTGELFF
d_gene: TRBD1; abundance: -; v_gene: TRBV5-1; j_gene: TRBJ1-1; CDR3nt: TGCGCCAGCAGCTTAGAAACAGGGGGCTGGACTGAAGCTTTCTTT; CDR3aa: CASSLETGGWTEAFF
d_gene: -; abundance: -; v_gene: TRBV4-2; j_gene: TRBJ1-5; CDR3nt: TGTGCCAGCAGCCAAGACTTCGGCACTTATCAGCCCCAGCATTTT; CDR3aa: CASSQDFGTYQPQHF
d_gene: -; abundance: -; v_gene: TRBV5-8; j_gene: TRBJ2-1; CDR3nt: TGTGCCAGCAGCTTCCTCTGGGGGAGCTCCTACAATGAGCAGTTCTTC; CDR3aa: CASSFLWGSSYNEQFF
d_gene: -; abundance: once; v_gene: TRBV15; j_gene: TRBJ2-7; CDR3nt: TGTGCCACCAGCAGAGGGGCAGGGGACACCTACGAGCAGTACTTC; CDR3aa: CATSRGAGDTYEQYF
d_gene: TRBD2; abundance: few; v_gene: TRBV9; j_gene: TRBJ2-3; CDR3nt: TGTGCCAGCAGCCCTAGCGGTAGCACAGATACGCAGTATTTT; CDR3aa: CASSPSGSTDTQYF
d_gene: TRBD2; abundance: few; v_gene: TRBV6-4; j_gene: TRBJ2-3; CDR3nt: TGTGCCAGCAGTGGACTAGCGGGAGGCACAGATACGCAGTATTTT; CDR3aa: CASSGLAGGTDTQYF
d_gene: -; abundance: -; v_gene: TRBV6-5; j_gene: TRBJ2-2; CDR3nt: TGTGCCAGCAGCAGGGAAATCGGGGAGCTGTTTTTT; CDR3aa: CASSREIGELFF
d_gene: TRBD2; abundance: -; v_gene: TRBV30; j_gene: TRBJ2-3; CDR3nt: TGTGTCTGGTCCGGGACTAGCGGGAGAGGCGATACGCAGTATTTT; CDR3aa: CVWSGTSGRGDTQYF
d_gene: -; abundance: few; v_gene: TRBV7-9; j_gene: TRBJ1-1; CDR3nt: TGTGCCAGCAGCTTACGAGGGGCAGGAGCTTTCTTT; CDR3aa: CASSLRGAGAFF
d_gene: -; abundance: -; v_gene: TRBV28; j_gene: TRBJ1-2; CDR3nt: TGTGCCAGCAGGACCTTGACAGACCCCTATGGCTACACCTTC; CDR3aa: CASRTLTDPYGYTF
d_gene: -; abundance: -; v_gene: TRBV6-5; j_gene: TRBJ2-2; CDR3nt: TGTGCCAGCAGTTGGGTATCGAACACCGGGGAGCTGTTTTTT; CDR3aa: CASSWVSNTGELFF
d_gene: TRBD2; abundance: -; v_gene: TRBV6-1; j_gene: TRBJ2-1; CDR3nt: TGTGCCAGCAGTGGACGAACAGCGGGAGACGCGCAGTTCTTC; CDR3aa: CASSGRTAGDAQFF
d_gene: -; abundance: once; v_gene: TRBV6-5; j_gene: TRBJ2-7; CDR3nt: TGTGCCAGCAGTTACGGTGGACCACGGAACGAGCAGTACTTC; CDR3aa: CASSYGGPRNEQYF
d_gene: TRBD2; abundance: -; v_gene: TRBV19; j_gene: TRBJ2-2; CDR3nt: TGTGCCAGTACCCCGACTAGCGGAACCGGGGAGCTGTTTTTT; CDR3aa: CASTPTSGTGELFF
d_gene: -; abundance: -; v_gene: TRBV7-3; j_gene: TRBJ2-1; CDR3nt: TGTGCCAGCAGCTTATCTGGGCCCGGATACAATGAGCAGTTCTTC; CDR3aa: CASSLSGPGYNEQFF
d_gene: TRBD1; abundance: -; v_gene: TRBV30; j_gene: TRBJ1-4; CDR3nt: TGTGCCTGGAGTCCCATAACGGACAGGGACGAAAAACTGTTTTTT; CDR3aa: CAWSPITDRDEKLFF
d_gene: -; abundance: -; v_gene: TRBV6-6; j_gene: TRBJ2-1; CDR3nt: TGTGCCAGCAGTTACAGGACCGGCTCCTACAATGAGCAGTTCTTC; CDR3aa: CASSYRTGSYNEQFF
d_gene: TRBD2; abundance: once; v_gene: TRBV18; j_gene: TRBJ2-3; CDR3nt: TGTGCCAGCTCACCACCAGCGGGAGTTACGCAGTATTTT; CDR3aa: CASSPPAGVTQYF
d_gene: -; abundance: -; v_gene: TRBV4-1; j_gene: TRBJ2-7; CDR3nt: TGCGCCAGCAGCCAAGATTTGTTCGAGCAGTACTTC; CDR3aa: CASSQDLFEQYF
d_gene: TRBD2; abundance: -; v_gene: TRBV27; j_gene: TRBJ2-3; CDR3nt: TGTGCCAGCAGCCTGACTAGCGGGAGCCTGGCGGATACGCAGTATTTT; CDR3aa: CASSLTSGSLADTQYF
d_gene: TRBD1; abundance: -; v_gene: TRBV18; j_gene: TRBJ1-4; CDR3nt: TGTGCCAGCTCTTGGACAGGGGGCGTTGAAAAACTGTTTTTT; CDR3aa: CASSWTGGVEKLFF
d_gene: -; abundance: -; v_gene: TRBV27; j_gene: TRBJ1-1; CDR3nt: TGTGCCAGCAGTCCGCGACGAAACACTGAAGCTTTCTTT; CDR3aa: CASSPRRNTEAFF
d_gene: TRBD1; abundance: -; v_gene: TRBV30; j_gene: TRBJ1-5; CDR3nt: TGTGCCTGGGCGGGACAGCACAATCAGCCCCAGCATTTT; CDR3aa: CAWAGQHNQPQHF
d_gene: TRBD2; abundance: -; v_gene: TRBV7-8; j_gene: TRBJ2-3; CDR3nt: TGTGCCAGCCTAGCGGGAGTTCACACAGATACGCAGTATTTT; CDR3aa: CASLAGVHTDTQYF
d_gene: -; abundance: -; v_gene: TRBV5-8; j_gene: TRBJ1-1; CDR3nt: TGTGCCAGCAGCTTGGGGAGGGGATCGCCTGAAGCTTTCTTT; CDR3aa: CASSLGRGSPEAFF
d_gene: TRBD2; abundance: -; v_gene: TRBV7-9; j_gene: TRBJ2-1; CDR3nt: TGTGCCAGCAGCTTACCCGGACTAGCGGGAAGTGAGCAGTTCTTC; CDR3aa: CASSLPGLAGSEQFF
d_gene: TRBD1; abundance: -; v_gene: TRBV25-1; j_gene: TRBJ1-5; CDR3nt: TGTGCCAGCAGCACAATACAGGGGGTCTTGCAGCCCCAGCATTTT; CDR3aa: CASSTIQGVLQPQHF
d_gene: TRBD2; abundance: few; v_gene: TRBV28; j_gene: TRBJ2-7; CDR3nt: TGTGCCAGCAGTTTGCCGCAAACTAGCGGGAGGAACGAGCAGTACTTC; CDR3aa: CASSLPQTSGRNEQYF
d_gene: -; abundance: -; v_gene: TRBV30; j_gene: TRBJ1-5; CDR3nt: TGTGCCTGGAGCGGCAGGAAAAATCAGCCCCAGCATTTT; CDR3aa: CAWSGRKNQPQHF
d_gene: TRBD1; abundance: -; v_gene: TRBV4-1; j_gene: TRBJ2-1; CDR3nt: TGCGCCAGCAGACCCGGGGGACAGGATCCCTACAATGAGCAGTTCTTC; CDR3aa: CASRPGGQDPYNEQFF
d_gene: -; abundance: -; v_gene: TRBV23-1; j_gene: TRBJ2-1; CDR3nt: TGCGCCAGTACCCAGGGGACGACTCAACCCTATGAGCAGTTCTTC; CDR3aa: CASTQGTTQPYEQFF